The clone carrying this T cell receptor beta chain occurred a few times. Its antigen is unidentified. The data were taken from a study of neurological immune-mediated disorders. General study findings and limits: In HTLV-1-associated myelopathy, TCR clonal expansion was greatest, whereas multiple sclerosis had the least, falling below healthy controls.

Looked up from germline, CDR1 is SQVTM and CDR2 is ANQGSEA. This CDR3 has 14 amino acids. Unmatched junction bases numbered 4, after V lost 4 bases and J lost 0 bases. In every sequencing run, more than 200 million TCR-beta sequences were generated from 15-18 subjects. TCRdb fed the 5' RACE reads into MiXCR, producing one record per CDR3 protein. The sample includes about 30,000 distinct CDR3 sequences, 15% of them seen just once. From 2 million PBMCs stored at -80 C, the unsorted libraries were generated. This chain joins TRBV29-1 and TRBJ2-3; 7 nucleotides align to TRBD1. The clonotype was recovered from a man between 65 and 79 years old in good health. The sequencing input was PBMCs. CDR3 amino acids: CSVGRGRSTDTQYF. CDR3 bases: TGCAGCGTTGGCAGGGGGAGAAGCACAGATACGCAGTATTTT.